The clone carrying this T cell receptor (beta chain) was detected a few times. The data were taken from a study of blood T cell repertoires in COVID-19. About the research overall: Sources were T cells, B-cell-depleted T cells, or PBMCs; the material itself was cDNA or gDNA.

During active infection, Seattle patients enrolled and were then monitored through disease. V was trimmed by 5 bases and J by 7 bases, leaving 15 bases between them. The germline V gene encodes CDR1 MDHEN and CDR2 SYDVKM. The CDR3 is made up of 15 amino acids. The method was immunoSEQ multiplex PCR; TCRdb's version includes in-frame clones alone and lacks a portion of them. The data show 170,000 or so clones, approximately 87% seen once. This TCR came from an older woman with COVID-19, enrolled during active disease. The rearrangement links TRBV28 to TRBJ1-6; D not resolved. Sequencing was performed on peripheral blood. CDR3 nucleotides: TGTGCCAGCAGTCCCCCCCAAGGAGGGAATTCACCCCTCCACTTT. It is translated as CASSPPQGGNSPLHF. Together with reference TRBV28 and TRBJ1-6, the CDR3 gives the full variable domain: DVKVTQSSRYLVKRTGEKVFLECVQDMDHENMFWYRQDPGLGLRLIYFSYDVKMKEKGDIPEGYSVSREKKERFSLILESASTNQTSMYLCASSPPQGGNSPLHFGNGTRLTVT.